Below, one TCR beta chain is given with its context. Germline CDR1 and CDR2: ENHRY and SYGVKD. The length of the CDR3 is 14 residues. V was clipped by 3 bases and J by 4 bases, with 11 bases between them. Adults between roughly 18 and 95 years of age took part from more than 20 US areas. In the authors' methods: Using reference gene primer amplification, nucleated cell counts were estimated. TCRdb's table, derived via immunoSEQ multiplex PCR, lists solely in-frame clones and lacks some. That table gives V, J and clone size, and the DNA gave D and trimming. The data contain around 290,000 clones, around 86% of them singletons. This record belongs to a study of blood T cell repertoires in COVID-19. On the study more broadly: The samples span acute and convalescent COVID-19 from the United States, Italy and Spain. T cells, B-cell-depleted T cells, or PBMCs supplied cDNA or gDNA.

Sequencing was carried out using PBMCs or T cells enriched from blood (not recorded which). This receptor was taken from a woman aged 35 to 49 who had recovered from COVID-19. The chain couples TRBV10-3 to TRBJ2-3; possibly TRBD2 for D (7 bases). The CDR3 bases are TGTGCCATCAGTGATGGGGGGGGCCCAGATACGCAGTATTTT. Encoded protein: CAISDGGGPDTQYF.